The rows below give T cell receptor beta chains drawn from one sample of a study of T cell responses to AZD1222 COVID-19 vaccine. Sequencing was performed with immunoSEQ multiplex PCR; in TCRdb, only in-frame clones are kept and a portion is missing. The table includes about 180,000 clones, around 90% detected once. Here the sequenced sample was peripheral blood, taken 28 days after the second AZD1222 dose. Receptors originate from an adult who received the AZD1222 COVID-19 vaccine. CDR3s include the opening cysteine and the closing phenylalanine or tryptophan. D genes are given only for firm matches. Size tells how often a clone was seen (once, few, many) or the class of an expanded clone, and some rows leave it out.

j_call,v_call,d_call,clone_size,cdr3_nt,cdr3_aa
TRBJ2-3,TRBV6-2/TRBV6-3,.,few,TGTGCCAGCAGTTACTACGGGGTCACAGATACGCAGTATTTT,CASSYYGVTDTQYF
TRBJ1-6,TRBV29-1,TRBD1,.,TGCAGCGCCCGGACAGGGGTTTACGAACCCCTCCACTTT,CSARTGVYEPLHF
TRBJ1-1,TRBV12-1,.,.,TGTGCCAGCACCGCCCAGGGATCGGGGAACACTGAAGCTTTCTTT,CASTAQGSGNTEAFF
TRBJ2-7,TRBV18,.,.,TGTGCCAGCTCACCACAGCGGGACAGATCCTACGAGCAGTACTTC,CASSPQRDRSYEQYF
TRBJ1-4,TRBV18,.,.,TGTGCCAGCTCACCAAGGGGCCCTAATGAAAAACTGTTTTTT,CASSPRGPNEKLFF
TRBJ1-5,TRBV4-2,TRBD1,.,TGTGCCAGCAGCCAAGATCCGACAGGGGGTTGGAATCAGCCCCAGCATTTT,CASSQDPTGGWNQPQHF
TRBJ1-1,TRBV10-2,.,.,TGCGCCAGCAGTGACAGGGTGAACACTGAAGCTTTCTTT,CASSDRVNTEAFF
TRBJ2-7,TRBV2,TRBD2,once,TGTGCCAGCGGCCAACCGGGACTAGGCTCCTACGAGCAGTACTTC,CASGQPGLGSYEQYF
TRBJ1-4,TRBV9,.,.,TGTGCCAGCAGCACCTCTGGCGGGGCAACTAATGAAAAACTGTTTTTT,CASSTSGGATNEKLFF
TRBJ2-3,TRBV19,TRBD2,.,TGTGCCAGTAGTAGCGGGGGGACGTCAGATACGCAGTATTTT,CASSSGGTSDTQYF
TRBJ2-2,TRBV6-4,TRBD2,.,TGTGCCAGCAGCGTAGATTTTAGCGGGGGGGCCGACACCGGGGAGCTGTTTTTT,CASSVDFSGGADTGELFF
TRBJ1-2,TRBV3-1/TRBV3-2,TRBD1,.,TGTGCCAGCAGCCAACCGTTGAGGGGCCCAGGGGGTGGCTACACCTTC,CASSQPLRGPGGGYTF